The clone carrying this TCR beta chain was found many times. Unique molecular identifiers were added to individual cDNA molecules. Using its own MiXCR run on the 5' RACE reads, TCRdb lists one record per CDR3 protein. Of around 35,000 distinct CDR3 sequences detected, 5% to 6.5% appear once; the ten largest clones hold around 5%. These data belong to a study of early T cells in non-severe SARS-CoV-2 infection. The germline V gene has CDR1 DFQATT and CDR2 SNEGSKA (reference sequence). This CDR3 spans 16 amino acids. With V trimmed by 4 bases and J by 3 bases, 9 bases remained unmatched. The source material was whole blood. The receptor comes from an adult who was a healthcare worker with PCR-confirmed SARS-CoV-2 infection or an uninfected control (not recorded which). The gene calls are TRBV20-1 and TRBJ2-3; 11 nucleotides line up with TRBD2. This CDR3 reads CSANIAGGPDTDTQYF. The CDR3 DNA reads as TGCAGTGCTAATATAGCGGGAGGGCCTGATACAGATACGCAGTATTTT.